One sample yielded the 21 T cell receptor beta chains listed below, sequenced in a study of shared clonotypes between healthy human individuals. Profiling relied on immunoSEQ multiplex PCR, and the TCRdb table lists in-frame clones only, not all of them. Of about 2.4 million clones listed, 93% are singletons. Sequenced sample: naive CD4+ T cells from PBMCs. Subset defined: CD45RA+ positively selected. The receptors originated from a man younger than 35 in good health. Some clones in this sample may be carry-over from other donors' samples.

The rearrangement uses TRBV7-2 and TRBJ2-5; D possibly corresponds to TRBD2 (6 bases). The V gene lost 0 bases and the J gene lost 6 bases, with 11 bases spanning the gap. CDR3 size: 14 residues. Germline CDR1 reads SGHTA; CDR2 reads FQGNSA. In DNA form, the CDR3 reads TGTGCCAGCAGCTTAGCGTACGGGGGTAAGACCCAGTACTTC. Amino acid sequence: CASSLAYGGKTQYF.

The V and J genes are TRBV28 and TRBJ1-5; a weak D match, TRBD1 (6 bases). The V gene lost 4 bases and the J gene lost 0 bases, with 13 bases spanning the gap. CDR1 and CDR2 (germline): MDHEN, SYDVKM. The CDR3 is made up of 16 amino acids. CDR3: CASSSHRATSNQPQHF. The CDR3 coding sequence is TGTGCCAGCAGTTCTCACAGGGCGACTAGCAATCAGCCCCAGCATTTT.

Worth noting for this clone: At the DNA level, this CDR3 is encoded by other sequences in the same sample as well. CDR3 loop: CASSFGLGTDTQYF. The CDR3 DNA follows: TGTGCCAGCAGCTTCGGACTAGGCACAGATACGCAGTATTTT. The chain couples TRBV7-2 to TRBJ2-3, with 7 bases fitting TRBD2. This CDR3 region has 14 residues. Unmatched junction bases numbered 1, after V lost 3 bases and J lost 1 base. Germline loops: CDR1 SGHTA, CDR2 FQGNSA.

The gene calls are TRBV28 and TRBJ1-1; D unclear. V was clipped by 1 base and J by 2 bases, with 11 bases between them. Germline values: CDR1 MDHEN, CDR2 SYDVKM. This CDR3 has 15 residues. The CDR3 loop is CASSLLRVQNTEAFF. CDR3 sequence (DNA): TGTGCCAGCAGTTTATTGCGGGTTCAAAACACTGAAGCTTTCTTT.

The gene calls are TRBV6-6 and TRBJ1-1, with D possibly matching TRBD1 (6 bases). The ends were cut back, 6 bases at V and 11 bases at J, with 16 bases in the middle. The CDR3 runs 12 residues. The germline V gene encodes CDR1 MNHNY and CDR2 SVGAGI (reference sequence). The CDR3: CASRPREQGAFF. The CDR3 region has the DNA TGTGCCAGCAGGCCCAGGGAGCAGGGGGCTTTCTTT.

This chain links TRBV7-3 with TRBJ2-1; TRBD2 matches at 7 bases. Losses at the gene ends were 2 bases for V and 8 bases for J; bases not matched to a gene: 9. The CDR3 contains 15 residues. CDR1 and CDR2 from the germline V gene are SGHTA and FQGTGA. CDR3 in amino acids: CASSLLGGLGDEQFF. The CDR3 region has the DNA TGTGCCAGCAGCTTATTGGGAGGGTTAGGCGATGAGCAGTTCTTC.

The chain employs TRBV10-3 and TRBJ1-6, with a possible D match to TRBD1 (6 bases). Trimming stripped 5 bases from V and 7 bases from J, with 15 bases between. CDR3 size: 15 residues. Germline-derived CDR1 and CDR2 are ENHRY and SYGVKD. The CDR3 DNA reads TGTGCCATCAGTCTCCGACAGGACGGGAATTCACCCCTCCACTTT. It yields the protein CAISLRQDGNSPLHF.

The chain couples TRBV28 to TRBJ1-4, with TRBD1 as a possible D gene (5 bases). Germline CDR1 is MDHEN and CDR2 is SYDVKM. V was pared by 5 bases and J by 5 bases, with 12 bases between. The length of the CDR3 is 14 residues. CDR3 sequence (DNA): TGTGCCAGCAGTGGCCCCAGGGCCAATGAAAAACTGTTTTTT. Translated: CASSGPRANEKLFF.

The CDR3 is CASLAKNIQYF. DNA for the CDR3: TGCGCCAGCCTAGCCAAAAACATTCAGTACTTC. The rearrangement uses TRBV10-2 and TRBJ2-4; D gene unclear. V lost 8 bases to trimming and J lost 0 bases, with 2 bases between them. The germline CDR1 and CDR2 sequences are WSHSY and SAAADI. The CDR3 is 11 amino acids.

This chain joins TRBV30 and TRBJ2-2; D perhaps matches TRBD2 (5 bases). Germline V gene data show CDR1 as GTSNPN and CDR2 as SVGIG (reference sequence). Between the trimmed V and J ends, which lost 4 bases and 4 bases, there was a span of 13 bases. The CDR3 consists of 14 residues. CDR3 region: CAWIFNRGTGELFF. CDR3 nucleotide sequence: TGTGCCTGGATTTTCAATCGGGGCACCGGGGAGCTGTTTTTT.

The chain combines TRBV28 with TRBJ1-4, with TRBD1 matching over 7 bases. Trimming removed 6 bases from V and 7 bases from J; junction bases left unmatched: 8. Germline CDR1 reads MDHEN; CDR2 reads SYDVKM. This CDR3 region has 14 residues. The CDR3 here is CASRPGTVPEKLFF. The CDR3 DNA sequence: TGTGCCAGCAGACCGGGGACAGTGCCTGAAAAACTGTTTTTT.

The J gene is TRBJ1-3, the V gene TRBV7-2; D ambiguous. The germline V gene has CDR1 SGHTA and CDR2 FQGNSA. Trimming removed 1 base at V and 0 bases at J, with 13 bases between. This CDR3 has 17 amino acids. CDR3 bases: TGTGCCAGCAGCTTAGGGTTGTCGGGAGGCTCTGGAAACACCATATATTTT. Residues: CASSLGLSGGSGNTIYF.

The V call is TRBV11-3, the J call TRBJ1-4, with a tentative D call TRBD1 (6 bases). The germline V gene encodes CDR1 SGHNT and CDR2 YENEEA. V dropped 2 bases and J dropped 0 bases, with 22 bases sitting between them. This CDR3 has 20 amino acids. The CDR3 region has the DNA TGTGCCAGCAGCTTATTAGCACGGACAGCGGTTAGTGCAACTAATGAAAAACTGTTTTTT. As protein: CASSLLARTAVSATNEKLFF. Full variable domain (outside the CDR3, taken from reference TRBV11-3 and TRBJ1-4): EAGVVQSPRYKIIEKKQPVAFWCNPISGHNTLYWYLQNLGQGPELLIRYENEEAVDDSQLPKDRFSAERLKGVDSTLKIQPAELGDSAVYLCASSLLARTAVSATNEKLFFGSGTQLSVL.

The rearrangement joins TRBV6-5 to TRBJ2-7, with 8 positions matching TRBD2. V was pared by 7 bases and J by 2 bases, with 7 bases of the junction left unmatched. Germline V CDR1 and CDR2: MNHEY, SVGAGI. The CDR3 covers 14 residues. The CDR3, as DNA: TGTGCCAGCAAAGCCGGGGGGGGAGCCTACGAGCAGTACTTC. Translating it yields CASKAGGGAYEQYF.

This CDR3 is CASSLVRVGSGYTF. CDR3 nucleotides: TGTGCCAGCAGCTTAGTGCGGGTAGGCTCGGGCTACACCTTC. The chain combines TRBV7-2 with TRBJ1-2; D is undetermined. The germline V gene encodes CDR1 SGHTA and CDR2 FQGNSA. There are 14 residues in the CDR3. V was clipped by 1 base and J by 8 bases, with 14 bases between them.

The chain carries TRBV6-5 and TRBJ2-1; 11 nucleotides agree with TRBD2. Unmatched junction bases numbered 3, after V lost 0 bases and J lost 5 bases. The CDR3 sequence is 16 residues long. Germline values: CDR1 MNHEY, CDR2 SVGAGI. The CDR3 region has the DNA TGTGCCAGCAGTTACTCGATTAGCGGGAGGGACAATGAGCAGTTCTTC. This codes for CASSYSISGRDNEQFF.

The gene calls are TRBV7-2 and TRBJ2-1; D remains unclear. Germline CDR1 and CDR2: SGHTA and FQGNSA. This CDR3 region has 15 residues. Between the trimmed V and J ends, which lost 4 bases and 4 bases, there was a span of 14 bases. The CDR3 region is CASSSAWGTYNEQFF. In nucleotides, the CDR3 is TGTGCCAGCAGCTCGGCCTGGGGAACTTACAATGAGCAGTTCTTC. The full variable domain, rest sourced from reference TRBV7-2 and TRBJ2-1, is GAGVSQSPSNKVTEKGKDVELRCDPISGHTALYWYRQSLGQGLEFLIYFQGNSAPDKSGLPSDRFSAERTGGSVSTLTIQRTQQEDSAVYLCASSSAWGTYNEQFFGPGTRLTVL.

As DNA, the CDR3 is TGTGCCAGCAGCCCCAGGACTGGGGGGAGAGTAGGAATGAACACTGAAGCTTTCTTT. Amino acid sequence: CASSPRTGGRVGMNTEAFF. The genes are TRBV7-8 and TRBJ1-1; D perhaps matches TRBD1 (5 bases). Germline V CDR1 and CDR2: SGHVS, FQNEAQ. V shed 5 bases and J shed 0 bases, with 25 bases lying between them. The CDR3 is 19 residues long.

This clone has more than one count but fewer than ten. The chain has TRBV5-4 and TRBJ1-1; 7 bases match TRBD1. This CDR3 has 12 amino acids. The germline CDR1 and CDR2 sequences are SGHNT and YYREEE (reference sequence). V gave up 2 bases and J gave up 7 bases; unmatched junction bases: 2. The CDR3 loop is CASSFGQDEAFF. The CDR3 bases are TGTGCCAGCAGCTTCGGACAGGATGAAGCTTTCTTT.

CDR3 residues: CASSEFRTGSTGELFF. In nucleotides, the CDR3 is TGTGCCAGCAGTGAATTTCGGACAGGGTCAACCGGGGAGCTGTTTTTT. The chain has TRBV25-1 and TRBJ2-2; 8 positions match TRBD1. The trim removed 1 base at V and 5 bases at J, leaving 6 bases unmatched. Germline-derived CDR1 and CDR2 are MGHDK and SYGVNS. CDR3 length equals 16 residues. Filled out from reference TRBV25-1 and TRBJ2-2, the complete variable domain reads EADIYQTPRYLVIGTGKKITLECSQTMGHDKMYWYQQDPGMELHLIHYSYGVNSTEKGDLSSESTVSRIRTEHFPLTLESARPSHTSQYLCASSEFRTGSTGELFFGEGSRLTVL.

V usage is TRBV7-9 and J usage is TRBJ2-5; D gene uncertain. This CDR3 spans 14 amino acids. The germline V gene encodes CDR1 SEHNR and CDR2 FQNEAQ (reference sequence). V dropped 1 base and J dropped 1 base, with 7 bases sitting between them. This CDR3 is CASSLGVFQETQYF. The DNA for the CDR3 is TGTGCCAGCAGCTTAGGTGTATTCCAAGAGACCCAGTACTTC.